This T cell receptor (beta chain) comes out of a study of neoadjuvant nivolumab and ipilimumab in lung cancer. Study-wide results and limits: Compared with tumor-adjacent uninvolved lung, resected tumors showed greater richness and clonality. Resected-tumor TCR richness correlated positively with pretherapy blood richness.

Points on this clone: The antigen remains unidentified.

Sequencing was performed with immunoSEQ multiplex PCR; in TCRdb, only in-frame clones are kept and a portion is missing. Here the sample spans 15,000 to 20,000 clones, 60% to 80% being singletons. This receptor was obtained from an adult with non-small cell lung cancer. The input for sequencing was tumor tissue, taken after neoadjuvant nivolumab, alone or with ipilimumab, at or shortly before surgery.

The CDR3 DNA follows: TGCAGCGGCAGGACAGGGCAATACGAGCAGTACTTC. This gives the protein CSGRTGQYEQYF. The V gene is TRBV29-1, the J gene TRBJ2-7, with 8 nucleotides matching TRBD1. The CDR3 is made up of 12 amino acids. From germline, CDR1 is SQVTM and CDR2 ANQGSEA. With 7 bases clipped from V and 4 bases from J, the junction kept 6 bases outside the gene matches.